This TCR beta chain was documented in a study of blood T cell repertoires in COVID-19. At the level of the study: COVID-19 samples, acute and convalescent, were from the United States, Italy and Spain. Sources were T cells, B-cell-depleted T cells, or PBMCs; the material itself was cDNA or gDNA.

Germline CDR1 and CDR2: SGHAT and FQNNGV. The CDR3 length is 14 residues. Trimming pared 5 bases from V and 4 bases from J, leaving 11 bases between. In the authors' methods: Estimates of nucleated cell counts were drawn from the amplification of reference gene primers. Profiling relied on immunoSEQ multiplex PCR, and the TCRdb table lists in-frame clones only, not all of them. V, J and clone size derive from that table, while D and trimming were established from the DNA sequence. The data contain some 90,000 clones, 90% of them singletons. The source is a woman of 80 years or more with active or convalescent COVID-19. The chain has TRBV11-2 and TRBJ2-2; D possibly corresponds to TRBD2 (5 bases). The material sequenced was peripheral blood. CDR3: CASSLGVVTGELFF. The CDR3 region has the DNA TGTGCCAGCAGCCTCGGGGTTGTCACCGGGGAGCTGTTTTTT.